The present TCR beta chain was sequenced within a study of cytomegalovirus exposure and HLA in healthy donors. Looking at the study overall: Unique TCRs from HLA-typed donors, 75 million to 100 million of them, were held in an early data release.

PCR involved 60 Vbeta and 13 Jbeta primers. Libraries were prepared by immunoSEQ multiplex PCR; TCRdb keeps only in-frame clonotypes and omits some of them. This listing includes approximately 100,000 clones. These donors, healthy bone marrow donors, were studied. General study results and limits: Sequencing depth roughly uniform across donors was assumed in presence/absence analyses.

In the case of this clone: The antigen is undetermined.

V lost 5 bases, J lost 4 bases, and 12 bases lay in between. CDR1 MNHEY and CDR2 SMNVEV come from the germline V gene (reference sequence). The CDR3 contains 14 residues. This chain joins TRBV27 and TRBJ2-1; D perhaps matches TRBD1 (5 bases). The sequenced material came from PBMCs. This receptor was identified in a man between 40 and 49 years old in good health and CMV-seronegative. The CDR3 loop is CASSLMQGYNEQFF. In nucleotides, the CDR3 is TGTGCCAGCAGTCTGATGCAGGGTTACAATGAGCAGTTCTTC.